This TCR beta chain was captured in a study of PD-1 blockade in classical Hodgkin lymphoma. Concerning this clone itself: The antigen is unknown.

Notes on the study in general: Patients newly diagnosed and complete responders had comparable baseline diversity.

Time point described: cycle 4 day 1 (C4D1), after less than seven weeks of nivolumab. Every patient had relapsed following autologous stem cell transplantation, and cohorts differed in brentuximab vedotin exposure. Using immunoSEQ multiplex PCR, the repertoire was profiled, and TCRdb retains in-frame clones only, with some absent. The sample has approximately 61,000 clones, 70% to 90% seen once. The germline V and J ends were trimmed by 3 bases and 0 bases, with 20 bases remaining between them. CDR3 size: 18 residues. Germline CDR1 SGHVS, CDR2 FNYEAQ. The chain links TRBV7-6 to TRBJ2-5, with D possibly being TRBD2 (7 bases). Specimen: peripheral blood mononuclear cells (PBMCs), collected before the fourth cycle of nivolumab. The sequence was collected from a human donor with classical Hodgkin lymphoma. This CDR3 is CASSFWGAGEKYQETQYF. CDR3 bases: TGTGCCAGCAGCTTTTGGGGGGCGGGGGAGAAATACCAAGAGACCCAGTACTTC.